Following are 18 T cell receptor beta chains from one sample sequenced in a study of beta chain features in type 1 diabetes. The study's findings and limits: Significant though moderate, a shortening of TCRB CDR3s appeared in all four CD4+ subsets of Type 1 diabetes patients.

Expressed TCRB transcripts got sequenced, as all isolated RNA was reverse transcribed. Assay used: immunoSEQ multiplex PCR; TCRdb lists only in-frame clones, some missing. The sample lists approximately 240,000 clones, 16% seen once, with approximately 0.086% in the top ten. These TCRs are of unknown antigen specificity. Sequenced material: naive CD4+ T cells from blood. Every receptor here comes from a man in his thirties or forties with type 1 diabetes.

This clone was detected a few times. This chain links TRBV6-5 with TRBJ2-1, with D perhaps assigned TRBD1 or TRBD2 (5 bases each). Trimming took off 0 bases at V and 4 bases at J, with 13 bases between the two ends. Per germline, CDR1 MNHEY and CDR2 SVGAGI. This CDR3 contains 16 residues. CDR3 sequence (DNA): TGTGCCAGCAGTTACTCTCATCGGGGCGCGTACAATGAGCAGTTCTTC. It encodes CASSYSHRGAYNEQFF.

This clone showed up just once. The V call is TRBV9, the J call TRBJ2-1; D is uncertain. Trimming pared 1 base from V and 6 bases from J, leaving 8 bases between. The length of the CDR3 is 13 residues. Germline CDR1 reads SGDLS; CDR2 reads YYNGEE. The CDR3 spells CASSVQQLNEQFF. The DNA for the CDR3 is TGTGCCAGCAGCGTACAACAGCTCAATGAGCAGTTCTTC. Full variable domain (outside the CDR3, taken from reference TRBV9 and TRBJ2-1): DSGVTQTPKHLITATGQRVTLRCSPRSGDLSVYWYQQSLDQGLQFLIQYYNGEERAKGNILERFSAQQFPDLHSELNLSSLELGDSALYFCASSVQQLNEQFFGPGTRLTVL.

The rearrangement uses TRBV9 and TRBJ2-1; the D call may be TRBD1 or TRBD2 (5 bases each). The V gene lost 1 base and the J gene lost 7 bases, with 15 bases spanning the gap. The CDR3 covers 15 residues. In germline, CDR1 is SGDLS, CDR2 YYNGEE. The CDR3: CASSVLGTAKNEQFF. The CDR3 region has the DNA TGTGCCAGCAGCGTATTAGGGACCGCTAAAAATGAGCAGTTCTTC.

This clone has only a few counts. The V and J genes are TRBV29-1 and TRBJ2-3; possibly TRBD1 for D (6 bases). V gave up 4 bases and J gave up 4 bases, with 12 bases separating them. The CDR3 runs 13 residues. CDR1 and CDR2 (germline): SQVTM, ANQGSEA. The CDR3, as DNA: TGCAGCGTTGGAGGACAGCGAGCAGATACGCAGTATTTT. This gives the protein CSVGGQRADTQYF.

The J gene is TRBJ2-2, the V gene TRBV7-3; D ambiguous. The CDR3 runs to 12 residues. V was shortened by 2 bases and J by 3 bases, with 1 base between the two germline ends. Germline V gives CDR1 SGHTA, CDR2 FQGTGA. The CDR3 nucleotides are TGTGCCAGCAGCTTAGACACCGGGGAGCTGTTTTTT. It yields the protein CASSLDTGELFF.

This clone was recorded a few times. The CDR3 loop is CASIGTASSYNEQFF. CDR3 nucleotide sequence: TGTGCCAGCATTGGTACAGCGAGCTCCTACAATGAGCAGTTCTTC. The V gene is TRBV25-1, the J gene TRBJ2-1, with D hard to call. From germline, CDR1 is MGHDK and CDR2 SYGVNS. V was pared by 7 bases and J by 0 bases, with 13 bases between. There are 15 residues in the CDR3.

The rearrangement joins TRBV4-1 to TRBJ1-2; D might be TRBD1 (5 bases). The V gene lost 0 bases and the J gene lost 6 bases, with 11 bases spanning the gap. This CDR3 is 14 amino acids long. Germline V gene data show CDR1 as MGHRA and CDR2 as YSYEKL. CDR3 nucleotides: TGCGCCAGCAGCCAAGAGGGACGCCTCGATGGCTACACCTTC. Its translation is CASSQEGRLDGYTF.

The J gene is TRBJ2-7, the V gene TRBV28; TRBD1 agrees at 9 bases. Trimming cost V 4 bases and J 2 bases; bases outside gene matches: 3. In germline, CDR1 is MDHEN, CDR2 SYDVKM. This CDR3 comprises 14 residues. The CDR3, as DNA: TGTGCCAGCAGTTCGGGACAGGGAGCCTACGAGCAGTACTTC. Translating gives CASSSGQGAYEQYF.

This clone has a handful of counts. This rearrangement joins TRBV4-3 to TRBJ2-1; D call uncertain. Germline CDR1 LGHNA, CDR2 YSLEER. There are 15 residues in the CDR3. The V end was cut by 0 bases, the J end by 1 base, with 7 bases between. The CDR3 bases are TGCGCCAGCAGCCAAGACTGGGTTTCCTACAATGAGCAGTTCTTC. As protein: CASSQDWVSYNEQFF.

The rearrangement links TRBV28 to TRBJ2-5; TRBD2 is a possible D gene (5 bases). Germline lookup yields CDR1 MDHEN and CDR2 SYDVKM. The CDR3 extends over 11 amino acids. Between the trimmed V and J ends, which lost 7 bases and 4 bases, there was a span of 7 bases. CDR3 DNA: TGTGCCAGCATAGAGGGAGAGACCCAGTACTTC. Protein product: CASIEGETQYF.

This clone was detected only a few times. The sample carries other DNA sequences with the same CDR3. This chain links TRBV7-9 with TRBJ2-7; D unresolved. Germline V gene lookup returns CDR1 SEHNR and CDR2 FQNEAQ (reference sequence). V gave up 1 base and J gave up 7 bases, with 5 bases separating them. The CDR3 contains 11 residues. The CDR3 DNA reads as TGTGCCAGCAGCTTAGACAGAGAGCAGTACTTC. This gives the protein CASSLDREQYF.

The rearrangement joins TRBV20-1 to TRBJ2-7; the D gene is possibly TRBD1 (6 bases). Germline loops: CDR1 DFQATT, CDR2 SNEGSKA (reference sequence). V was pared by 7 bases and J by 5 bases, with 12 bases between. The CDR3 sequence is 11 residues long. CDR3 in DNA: TGCAGTGGGGCAGGGGAGCACGAGCAGTACTTC. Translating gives CSGAGEHEQYF.

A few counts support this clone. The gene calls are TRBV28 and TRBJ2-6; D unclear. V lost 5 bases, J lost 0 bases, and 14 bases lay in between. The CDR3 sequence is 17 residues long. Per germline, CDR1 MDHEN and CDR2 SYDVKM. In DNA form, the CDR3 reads TGTGCCAGCAGTCCGCTGACATTTAACTCTGGGGCCAACGTCCTGACTTTC. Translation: CASSPLTFNSGANVLTF.

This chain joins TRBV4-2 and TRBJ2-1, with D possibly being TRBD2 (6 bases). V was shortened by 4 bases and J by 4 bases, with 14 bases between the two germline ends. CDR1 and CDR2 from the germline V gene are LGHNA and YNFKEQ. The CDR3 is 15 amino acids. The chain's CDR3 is CASSPRRGAYNEQFF. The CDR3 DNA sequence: TGTGCCAGCAGCCCTCGTCGCGGGGCTTACAATGAGCAGTTCTTC.

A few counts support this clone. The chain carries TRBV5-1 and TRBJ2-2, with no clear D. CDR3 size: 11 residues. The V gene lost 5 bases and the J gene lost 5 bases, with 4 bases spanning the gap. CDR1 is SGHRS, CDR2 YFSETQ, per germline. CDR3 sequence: CASSSTGELFF. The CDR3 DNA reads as TGCGCCAGCAGTAGTACCGGGGAGCTGTTTTTT.

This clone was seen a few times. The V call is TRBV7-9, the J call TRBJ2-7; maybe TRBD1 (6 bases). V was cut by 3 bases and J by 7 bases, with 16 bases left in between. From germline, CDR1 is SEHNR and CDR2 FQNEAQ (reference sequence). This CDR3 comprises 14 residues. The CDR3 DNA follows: TGTGCCAGCAGCTTCCCGCACAGGGTGGCAGAGCAGTACTTC. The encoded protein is CASSFPHRVAEQYF.

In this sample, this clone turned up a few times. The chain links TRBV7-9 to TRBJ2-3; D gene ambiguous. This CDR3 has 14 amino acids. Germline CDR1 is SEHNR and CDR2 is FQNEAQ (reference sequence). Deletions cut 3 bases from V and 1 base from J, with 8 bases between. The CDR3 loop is CASSFHLGTDTQYF. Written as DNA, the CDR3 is TGTGCCAGCAGCTTTCACTTAGGCACAGATACGCAGTATTTT.

The CDR3 nucleotides are TGTGCCAGCAGCGCGACGCGGGGCACCCAAGAGACCCAGTACTTC. It encodes CASSATRGTQETQYF. The rearrangement joins TRBV14 to TRBJ2-5; a possible D gene is TRBD2 (6 bases). With 5 bases removed from V and 1 base from J, the gap between germline ends came to 14 bases. CDR1 is SGHDN, CDR2 FVKESK, per germline. This CDR3 is built from 15 residues.